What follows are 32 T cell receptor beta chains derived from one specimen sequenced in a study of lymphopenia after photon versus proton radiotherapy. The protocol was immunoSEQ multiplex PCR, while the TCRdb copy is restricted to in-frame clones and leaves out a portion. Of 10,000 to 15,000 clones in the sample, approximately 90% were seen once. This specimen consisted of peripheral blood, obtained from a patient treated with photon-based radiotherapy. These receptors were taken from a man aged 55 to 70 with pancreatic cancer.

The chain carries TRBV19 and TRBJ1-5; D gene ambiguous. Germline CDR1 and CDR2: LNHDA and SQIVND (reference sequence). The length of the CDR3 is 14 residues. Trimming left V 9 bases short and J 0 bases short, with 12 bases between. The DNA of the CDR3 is TGTGCCAGCCAGCCCAACTATAGCAATCAGCCCCAGCATTTT. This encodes CASQPNYSNQPQHF.

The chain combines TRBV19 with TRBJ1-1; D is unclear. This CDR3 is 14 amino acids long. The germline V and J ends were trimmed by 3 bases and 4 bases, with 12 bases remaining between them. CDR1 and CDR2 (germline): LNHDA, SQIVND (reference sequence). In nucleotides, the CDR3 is TGTGCCAGTAGTATTGTCAATTTGGTCACTGAAGCTTTCTTT. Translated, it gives CASSIVNLVTEAFF.

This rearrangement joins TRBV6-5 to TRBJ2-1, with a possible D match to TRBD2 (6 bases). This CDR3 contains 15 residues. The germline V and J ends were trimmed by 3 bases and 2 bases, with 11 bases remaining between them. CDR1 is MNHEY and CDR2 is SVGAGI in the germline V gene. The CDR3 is CASSYDLAPYNEQFF. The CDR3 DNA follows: TGTGCCAGCAGTTATGATCTAGCGCCCTACAATGAGCAGTTCTTC.

The CDR3 loop is CASSYGTGDEQYF. DNA of the CDR3: TGTGCCAGCAGCTACGGGACAGGGGACGAGCAGTACTTC. The chain carries TRBV7-2 and TRBJ2-7, with TRBD1 identical over 10 bases. Germline V gene sequence: CDR1 SGHTA, CDR2 FQGNSA. CDR3 length: 13 residues. Trimming cost V 4 bases and J 5 bases; bases outside gene matches: 2.

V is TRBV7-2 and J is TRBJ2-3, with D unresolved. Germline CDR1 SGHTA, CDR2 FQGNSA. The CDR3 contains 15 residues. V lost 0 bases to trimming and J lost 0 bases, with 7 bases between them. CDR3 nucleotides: TGTGCCAGCAGCTTAGCGAAGGGCAGCACAGATACGCAGTATTTT. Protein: CASSLAKGSTDTQYF.

Written as DNA, the CDR3 is TGCGCCAGCAGCCAAGATCCCCGCAACAGGGTGAACGGCTACACCTTC. Protein sequence: CASSQDPRNRVNGYTF. The V and J genes are TRBV4-1 and TRBJ1-2; D perhaps matches TRBD1 (6 bases). Between the trimmed V and J ends, which lost 0 bases and 8 bases, there was a span of 19 bases. The germline gives CDR1 MGHRA, CDR2 YSYEKL. There are 16 residues in the CDR3.

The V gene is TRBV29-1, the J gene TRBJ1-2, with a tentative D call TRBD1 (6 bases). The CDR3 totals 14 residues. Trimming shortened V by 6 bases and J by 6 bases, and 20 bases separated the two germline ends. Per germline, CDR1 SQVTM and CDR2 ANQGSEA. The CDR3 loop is CSVSHRGGAHGYTF. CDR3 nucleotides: TGCAGCGTCTCCCACCGGGGGGGGGCCCATGGCTACACCTTC.

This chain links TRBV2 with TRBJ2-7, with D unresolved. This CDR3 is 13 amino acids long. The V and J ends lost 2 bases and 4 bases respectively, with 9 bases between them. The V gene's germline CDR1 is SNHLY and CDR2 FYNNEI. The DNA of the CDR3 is TGTGCCAGCAGTGAAAAGTCGAGTTACGAGCAGTACTTC. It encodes CASSEKSSYEQYF.

The CDR3 sequence: CASSLTGGGNQPQHF. Written as DNA, the CDR3 is TGTGCCAGCTCCCTAACAGGGGGAGGCAATCAGCCCCAGCATTTT. The chain combines TRBV18 with TRBJ1-5; 8 bases align to TRBD1. Unmatched junction bases numbered 6, after V lost 6 bases and J lost 2 bases. Germline loops: CDR1 KGHSH, CDR2 LQKENI. The CDR3 covers 15 residues.

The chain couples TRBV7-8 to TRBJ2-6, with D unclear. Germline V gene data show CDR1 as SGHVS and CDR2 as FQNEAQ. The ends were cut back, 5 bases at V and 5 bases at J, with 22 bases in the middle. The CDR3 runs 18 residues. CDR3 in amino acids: CASSVLTYPQSRANVLTF. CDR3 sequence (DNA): TGTGCCAGCAGCGTACTAACTTACCCACAAAGTCGGGCCAACGTCCTGACTTTC. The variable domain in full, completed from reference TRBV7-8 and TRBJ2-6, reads GAGVSQSPRYKVAKRGQDVALRCDPISGHVSLFWYQQALGQGPEFLTYFQNEAQLDKSGLPSDRFFAERPEGSVSTLKIQRTQQEDSAVYLCASSVLTYPQSRANVLTFGAGSRLTVL.

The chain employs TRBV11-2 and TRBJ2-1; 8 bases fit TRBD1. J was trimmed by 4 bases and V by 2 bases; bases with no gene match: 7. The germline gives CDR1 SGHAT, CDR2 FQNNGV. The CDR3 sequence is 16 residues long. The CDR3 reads CASSLFAGGQYNEQFF. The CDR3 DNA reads TGTGCCAGCAGCTTATTTGCAGGGGGCCAATACAATGAGCAGTTCTTC.

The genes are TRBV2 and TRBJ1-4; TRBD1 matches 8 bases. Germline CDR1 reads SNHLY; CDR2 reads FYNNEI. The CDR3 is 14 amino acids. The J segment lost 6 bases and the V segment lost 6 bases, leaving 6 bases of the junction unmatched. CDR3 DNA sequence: TGTGCCAGCAGCGGGAACAGGGGGGATGAAAAACTGTTTTTT. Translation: CASSGNRGDEKLFF.

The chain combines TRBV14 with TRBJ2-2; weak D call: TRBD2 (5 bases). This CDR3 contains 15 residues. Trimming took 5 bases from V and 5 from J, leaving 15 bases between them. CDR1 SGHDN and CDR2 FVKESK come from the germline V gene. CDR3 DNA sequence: TGTGCCAGCAGCGTCCAGGACTCGACGACCGGGGAGCTGTTTTTT. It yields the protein CASSVQDSTTGELFF.

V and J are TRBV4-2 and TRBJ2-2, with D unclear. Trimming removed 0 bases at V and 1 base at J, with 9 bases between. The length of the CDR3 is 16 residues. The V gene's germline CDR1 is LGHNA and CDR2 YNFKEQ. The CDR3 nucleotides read TGTGCCAGCAGCCAAGAGGCACTCCTGAACACCGGGGAGCTGTTTTTT. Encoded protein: CASSQEALLNTGELFF.

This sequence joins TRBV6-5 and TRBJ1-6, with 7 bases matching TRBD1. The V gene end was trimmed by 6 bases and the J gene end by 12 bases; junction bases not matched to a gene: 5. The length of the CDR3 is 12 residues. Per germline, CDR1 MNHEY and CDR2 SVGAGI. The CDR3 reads CASRYRGGPLHF. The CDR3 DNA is TGTGCCAGCAGGTACAGGGGAGGACCCCTCCACTTT.

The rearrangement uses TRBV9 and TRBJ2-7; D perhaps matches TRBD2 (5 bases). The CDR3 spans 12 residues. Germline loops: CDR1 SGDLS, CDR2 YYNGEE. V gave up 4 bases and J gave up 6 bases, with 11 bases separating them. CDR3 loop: CASSPDRGEQYF. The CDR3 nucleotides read TGTGCCAGCAGCCCGGACCGGGGCGAGCAGTACTTC.

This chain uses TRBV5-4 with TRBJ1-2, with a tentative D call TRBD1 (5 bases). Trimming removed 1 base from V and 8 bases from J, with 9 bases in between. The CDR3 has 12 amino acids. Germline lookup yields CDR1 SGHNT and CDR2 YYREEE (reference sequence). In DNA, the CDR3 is TGTGCCAGCAGCTTGTCAGGGATCGGCTACACCTTC. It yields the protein CASSLSGIGYTF.

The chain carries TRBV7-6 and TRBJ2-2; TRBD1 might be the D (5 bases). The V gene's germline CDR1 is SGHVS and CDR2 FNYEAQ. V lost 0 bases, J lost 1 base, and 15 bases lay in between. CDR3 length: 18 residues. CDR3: CASSLAAQGFQNTGELFF. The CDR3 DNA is TGTGCCAGCAGCTTAGCTGCCCAGGGTTTCCAGAACACCGGGGAGCTGTTTTTT.

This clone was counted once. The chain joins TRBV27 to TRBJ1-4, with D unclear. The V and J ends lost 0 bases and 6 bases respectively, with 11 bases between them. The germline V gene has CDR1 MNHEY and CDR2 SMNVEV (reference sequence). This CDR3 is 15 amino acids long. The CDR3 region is CASSLSRLSYEKLFF. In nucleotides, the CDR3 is TGTGCCAGCAGTTTATCGAGACTGAGTTATGAAAAACTGTTTTTT.

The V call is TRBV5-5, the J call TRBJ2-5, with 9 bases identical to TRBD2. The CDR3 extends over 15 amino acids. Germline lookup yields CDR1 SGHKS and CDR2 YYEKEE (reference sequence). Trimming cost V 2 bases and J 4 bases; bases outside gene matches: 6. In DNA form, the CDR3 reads TGTGCCAGCAGCTTCTCGCGGGGGGGCCGAGAGACCCAGTACTTC. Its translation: CASSFSRGGRETQYF.

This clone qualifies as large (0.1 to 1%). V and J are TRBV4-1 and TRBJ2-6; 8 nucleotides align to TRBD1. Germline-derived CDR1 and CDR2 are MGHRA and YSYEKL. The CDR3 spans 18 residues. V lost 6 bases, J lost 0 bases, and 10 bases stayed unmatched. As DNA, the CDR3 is TGCGCCAGCAGGGACAGGGAGAGCTCTACCTCTGGGGCCAACGTCCTGACTTTC. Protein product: CASRDRESSTSGANVLTF.

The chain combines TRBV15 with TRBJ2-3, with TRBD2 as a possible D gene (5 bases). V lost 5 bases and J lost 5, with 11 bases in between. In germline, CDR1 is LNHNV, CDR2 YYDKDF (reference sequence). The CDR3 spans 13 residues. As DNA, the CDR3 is TGTGCCACCAGCGAGGGAGTCGGAGATACGCAGTATTTT. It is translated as CATSEGVGDTQYF.

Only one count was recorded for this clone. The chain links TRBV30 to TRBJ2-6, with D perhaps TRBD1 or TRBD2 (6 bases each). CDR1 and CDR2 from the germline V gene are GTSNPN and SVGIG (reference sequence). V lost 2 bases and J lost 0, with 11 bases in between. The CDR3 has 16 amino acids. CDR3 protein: CAWSKGGPSGANVLTF. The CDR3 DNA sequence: TGTGCCTGGAGTAAGGGGGGACCCTCTGGGGCCAACGTCCTGACTTTC.

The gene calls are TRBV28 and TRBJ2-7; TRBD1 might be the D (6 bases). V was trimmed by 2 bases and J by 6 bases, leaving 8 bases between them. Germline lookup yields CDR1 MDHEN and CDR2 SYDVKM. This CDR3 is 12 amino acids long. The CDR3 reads CASSLIRGEQYF. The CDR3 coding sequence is TGTGCCAGCAGTTTAATCAGGGGCGAGCAGTACTTC.

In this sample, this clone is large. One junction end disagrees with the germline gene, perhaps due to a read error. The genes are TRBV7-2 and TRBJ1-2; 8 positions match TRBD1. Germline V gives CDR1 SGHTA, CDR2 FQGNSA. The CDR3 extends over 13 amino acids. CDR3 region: CASSLADRDGYTF. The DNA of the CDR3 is TGTGCCAGCAGCCTAGCGGACAGGGATGGCTACACCTTC.

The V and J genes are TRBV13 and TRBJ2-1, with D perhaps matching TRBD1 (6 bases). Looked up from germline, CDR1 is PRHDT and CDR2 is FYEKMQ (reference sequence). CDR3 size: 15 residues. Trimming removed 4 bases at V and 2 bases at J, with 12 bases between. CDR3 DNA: TGTGCCAGCAGCTCTAGGACAGCGGCCTACAATGAGCAGTTCTTC. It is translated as CASSSRTAAYNEQFF.

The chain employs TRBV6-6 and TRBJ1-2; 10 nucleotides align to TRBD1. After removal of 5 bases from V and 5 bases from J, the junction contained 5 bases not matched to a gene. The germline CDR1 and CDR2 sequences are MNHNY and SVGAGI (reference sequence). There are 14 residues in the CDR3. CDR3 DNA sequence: TGTGCCAGCAGTGACCTGGACAGGGGGTATGGCTACACCTTC. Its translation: CASSDLDRGYGYTF.

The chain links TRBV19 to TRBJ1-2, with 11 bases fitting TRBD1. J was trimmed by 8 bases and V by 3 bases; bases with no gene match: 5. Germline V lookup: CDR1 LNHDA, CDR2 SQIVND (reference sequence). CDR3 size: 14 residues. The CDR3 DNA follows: TGTGCCAGTAGTATCCCGGACAGGGGGCAAGGCTACACCTTC. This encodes CASSIPDRGQGYTF. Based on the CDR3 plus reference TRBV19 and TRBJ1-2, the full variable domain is DGGITQSPKYLFRKEGQNVTLSCEQNLNHDAMYWYRQDPGQGLRLIYYSQIVNDFQKGDIAEGYSVSREKKESFPLTVTSAQKNPTAFYLCASSIPDRGQGYTFGSGTRLTVV.

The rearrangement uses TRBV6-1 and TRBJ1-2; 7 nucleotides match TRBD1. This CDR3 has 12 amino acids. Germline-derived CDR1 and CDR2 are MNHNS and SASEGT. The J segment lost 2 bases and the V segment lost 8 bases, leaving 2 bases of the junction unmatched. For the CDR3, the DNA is TGTGCCAGCCCGGGACAGAACTATGGCTACACCTTC. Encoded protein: CASPGQNYGYTF.

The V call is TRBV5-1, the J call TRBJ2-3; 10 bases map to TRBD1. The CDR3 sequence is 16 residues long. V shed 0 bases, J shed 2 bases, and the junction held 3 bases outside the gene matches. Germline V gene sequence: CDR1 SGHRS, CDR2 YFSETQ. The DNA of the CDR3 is TGCGCCAGCAGCTTGGGGGGACAGGGGCCCACAGATACGCAGTATTTT. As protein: CASSLGGQGPTDTQYF.

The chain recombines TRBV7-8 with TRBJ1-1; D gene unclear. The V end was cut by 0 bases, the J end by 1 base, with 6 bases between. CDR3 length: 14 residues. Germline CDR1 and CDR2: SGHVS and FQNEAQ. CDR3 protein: CASSLAPENTEAFF. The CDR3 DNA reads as TGTGCCAGCAGCTTAGCGCCTGAGAACACTGAAGCTTTCTTT.

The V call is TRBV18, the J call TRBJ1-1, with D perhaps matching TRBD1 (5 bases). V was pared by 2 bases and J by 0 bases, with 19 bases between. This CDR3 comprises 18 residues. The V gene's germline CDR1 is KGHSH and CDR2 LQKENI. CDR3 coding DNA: TGTGCCAGCTCACCAATTCCCGGGACGGAGTTTCTGAACACTGAAGCTTTCTTT. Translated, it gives CASSPIPGTEFLNTEAFF.